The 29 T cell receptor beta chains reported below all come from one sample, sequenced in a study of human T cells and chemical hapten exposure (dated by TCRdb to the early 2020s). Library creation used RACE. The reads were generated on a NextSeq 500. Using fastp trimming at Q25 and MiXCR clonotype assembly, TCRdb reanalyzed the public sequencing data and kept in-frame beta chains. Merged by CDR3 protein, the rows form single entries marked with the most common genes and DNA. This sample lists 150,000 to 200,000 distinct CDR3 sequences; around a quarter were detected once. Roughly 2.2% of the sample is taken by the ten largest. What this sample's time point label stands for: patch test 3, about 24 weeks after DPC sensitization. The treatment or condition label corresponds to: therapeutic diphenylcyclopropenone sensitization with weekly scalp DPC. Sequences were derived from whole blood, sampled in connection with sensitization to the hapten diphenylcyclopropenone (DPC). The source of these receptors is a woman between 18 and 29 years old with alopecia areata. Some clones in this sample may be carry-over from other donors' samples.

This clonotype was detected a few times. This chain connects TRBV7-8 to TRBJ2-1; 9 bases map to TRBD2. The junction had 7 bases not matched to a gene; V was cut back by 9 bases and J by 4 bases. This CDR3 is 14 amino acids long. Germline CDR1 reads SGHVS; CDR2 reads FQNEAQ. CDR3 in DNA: TGTGCCAGTCGGGGGCGGGGGGGTTACAATGAGCAGTTCTTC. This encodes CASRGRGGYNEQFF.

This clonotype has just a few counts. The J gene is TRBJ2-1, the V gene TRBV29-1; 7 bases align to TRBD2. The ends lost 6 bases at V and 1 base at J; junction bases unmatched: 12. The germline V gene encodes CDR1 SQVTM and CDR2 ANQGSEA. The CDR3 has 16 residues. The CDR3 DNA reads TGCAGCGTGGGGGAGGGTGTGGGGAGGTCCTACAATGAGCAGTTCTTC. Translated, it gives CSVGEGVGRSYNEQFF.

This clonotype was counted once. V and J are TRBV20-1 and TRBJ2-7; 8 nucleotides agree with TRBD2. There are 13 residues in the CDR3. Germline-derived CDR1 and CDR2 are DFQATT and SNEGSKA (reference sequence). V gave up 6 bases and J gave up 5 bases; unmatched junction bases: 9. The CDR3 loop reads CSAEAGVPHEQYF. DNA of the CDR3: TGCAGTGCAGAAGCGGGAGTCCCCCACGAGCAGTACTTC.

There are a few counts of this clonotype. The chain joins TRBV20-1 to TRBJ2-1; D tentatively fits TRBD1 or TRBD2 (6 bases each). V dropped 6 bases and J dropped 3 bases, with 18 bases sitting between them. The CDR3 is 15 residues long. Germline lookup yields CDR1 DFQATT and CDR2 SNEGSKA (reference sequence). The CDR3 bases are TGCAGTGCCCCGAAGGGGGACTTAGGCTACAATGAGCAGTTCTTC. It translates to CSAPKGDLGYNEQFF.

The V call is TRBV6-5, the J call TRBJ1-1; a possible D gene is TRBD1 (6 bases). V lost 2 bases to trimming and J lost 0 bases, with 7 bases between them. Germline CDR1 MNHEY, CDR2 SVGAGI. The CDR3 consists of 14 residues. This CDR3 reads CASSYRGMNTEAFF. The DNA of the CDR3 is TGTGCCAGCAGTTACAGGGGGATGAACACTGAAGCTTTCTTT.

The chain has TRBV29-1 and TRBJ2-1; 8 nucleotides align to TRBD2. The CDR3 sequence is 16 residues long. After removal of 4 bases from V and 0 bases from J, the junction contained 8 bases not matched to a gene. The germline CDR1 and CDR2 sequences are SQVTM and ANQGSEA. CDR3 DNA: TGCAGCGTTGTGTGGCGCGGGAGGTCCTCCTACAATGAGCAGTTCTTC. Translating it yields CSVVWRGRSSYNEQFF.

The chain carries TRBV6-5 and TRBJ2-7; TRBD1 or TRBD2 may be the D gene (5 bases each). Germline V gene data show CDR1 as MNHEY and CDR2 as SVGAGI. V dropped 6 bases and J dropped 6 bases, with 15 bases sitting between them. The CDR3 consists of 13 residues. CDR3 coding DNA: TGTGCCAGCAGCCGCCCCGGGGCGGCCGAGCAGTACTTC. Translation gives CASSRPGAAEQYF.

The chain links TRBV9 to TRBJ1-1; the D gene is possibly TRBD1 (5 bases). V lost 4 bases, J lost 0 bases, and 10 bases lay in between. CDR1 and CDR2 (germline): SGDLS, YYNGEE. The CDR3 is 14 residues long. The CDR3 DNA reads TGTGCCAGCAGCATGGGACTGCTGAACACTGAAGCTTTCTTT. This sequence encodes CASSMGLLNTEAFF.

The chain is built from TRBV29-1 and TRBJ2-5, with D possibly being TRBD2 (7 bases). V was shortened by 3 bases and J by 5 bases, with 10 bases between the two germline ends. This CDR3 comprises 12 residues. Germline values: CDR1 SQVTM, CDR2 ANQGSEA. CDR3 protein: CSVDGGAETQYF. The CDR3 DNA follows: TGCAGCGTTGATGGGGGGGCGGAGACCCAGTACTTC.

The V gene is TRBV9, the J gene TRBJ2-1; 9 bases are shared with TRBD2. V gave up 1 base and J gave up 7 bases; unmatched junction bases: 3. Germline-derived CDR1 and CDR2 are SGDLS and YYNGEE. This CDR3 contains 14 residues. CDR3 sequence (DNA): TGTGCCAGCAGCGTAAGCGGGAGGATTAATGAGCAGTTCTTC. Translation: CASSVSGRINEQFF.

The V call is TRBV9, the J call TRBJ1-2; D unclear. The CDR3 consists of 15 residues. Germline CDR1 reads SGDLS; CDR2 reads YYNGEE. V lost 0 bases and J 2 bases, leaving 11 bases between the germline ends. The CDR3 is CASSVDEGWNYGYTF. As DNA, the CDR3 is TGTGCCAGCAGCGTAGATGAGGGTTGGAACTATGGCTACACCTTC.

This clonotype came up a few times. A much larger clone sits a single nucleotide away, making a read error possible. CDR3 protein: CASSPDNEQFF. CDR3 nucleotide sequence: TGTGCCAGCAGCCCCGACAATGAGCAGTTCTTC. This sequence joins TRBV9 and TRBJ2-1, with unresolved D. There are 11 residues in the CDR3. The V gene's germline CDR1 is SGDLS and CDR2 YYNGEE. Deletions cut 4 bases from V and 5 bases from J, with 4 bases between.

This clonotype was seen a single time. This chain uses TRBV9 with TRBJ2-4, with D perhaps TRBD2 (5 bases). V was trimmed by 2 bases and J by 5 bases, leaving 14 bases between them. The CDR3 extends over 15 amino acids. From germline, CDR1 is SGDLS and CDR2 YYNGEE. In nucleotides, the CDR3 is TGTGCCAGCAGCGTTATCTACGGACTGGAAAACATTCAGTACTTC. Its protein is CASSVIYGLENIQYF.

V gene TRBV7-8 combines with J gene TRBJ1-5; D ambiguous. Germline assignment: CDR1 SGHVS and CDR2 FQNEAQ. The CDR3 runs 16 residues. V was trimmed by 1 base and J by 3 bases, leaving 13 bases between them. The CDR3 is CASSLGTWQTNQPQHF. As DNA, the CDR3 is TGTGCCAGCAGCTTAGGGACGTGGCAGACCAATCAGCCCCAGCATTTT.

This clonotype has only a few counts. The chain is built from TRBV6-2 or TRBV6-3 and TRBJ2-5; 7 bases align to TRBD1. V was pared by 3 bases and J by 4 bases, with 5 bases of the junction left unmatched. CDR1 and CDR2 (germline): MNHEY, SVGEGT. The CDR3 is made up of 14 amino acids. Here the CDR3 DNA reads TGTGCCAGCAGTTATCCAGGGGGAACAGAGACCCAGTACTTC. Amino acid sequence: CASSYPGGTETQYF.

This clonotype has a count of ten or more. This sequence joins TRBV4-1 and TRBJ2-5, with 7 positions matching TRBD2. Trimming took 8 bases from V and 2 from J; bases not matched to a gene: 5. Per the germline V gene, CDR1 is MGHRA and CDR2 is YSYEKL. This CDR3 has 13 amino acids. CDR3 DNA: TGCGCCAGCGGGCTAGCGGCACAAGAGACCCAGTACTTC. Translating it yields CASGLAAQETQYF.

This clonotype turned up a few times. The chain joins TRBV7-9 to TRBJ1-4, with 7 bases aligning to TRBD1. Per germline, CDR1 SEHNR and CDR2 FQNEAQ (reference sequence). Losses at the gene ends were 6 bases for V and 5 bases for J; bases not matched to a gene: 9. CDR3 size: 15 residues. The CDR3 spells CASSRTQGGNEKLFF. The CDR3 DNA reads TGTGCCAGCAGTCGTACCCAAGGGGGCAATGAAAAACTGTTTTTT.

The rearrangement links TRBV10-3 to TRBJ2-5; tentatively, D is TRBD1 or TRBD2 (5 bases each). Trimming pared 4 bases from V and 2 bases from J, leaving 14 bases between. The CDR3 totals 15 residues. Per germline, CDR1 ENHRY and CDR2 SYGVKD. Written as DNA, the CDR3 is TGTGCCATCAGTGGATACCGGGACCAACAAGAGACCCAGTACTTC. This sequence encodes CAISGYRDQQETQYF.

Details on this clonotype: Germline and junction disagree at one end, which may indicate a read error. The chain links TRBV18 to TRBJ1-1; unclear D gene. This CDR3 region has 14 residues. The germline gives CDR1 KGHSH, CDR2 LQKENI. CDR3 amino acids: CVSSLRTGGTEAFF. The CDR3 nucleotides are TGTGTCAGCTCACTTCGGACGGGTGGGACTGAAGCTTTCTTT. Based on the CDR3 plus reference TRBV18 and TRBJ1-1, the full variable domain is NAGVMQNPRHLVRRRGQEARLRCSPMKGHSHVYWYRQLPEEGLKFMVYLQKENIIDESGMPKERFSAEFPKEGPSILRIQQVVRGDSAAYFCVSSLRTGGTEAFFGQGTRLTVV.

The DNA of the CDR3 is TGTGCCAGCAGCTTAGCGAATCCGGTCTACGAGCAGTACTTC. Amino acid sequence: CASSLANPVYEQYF. The chain uses TRBV7-2 and TRBJ2-7, with unresolved D. V shed 0 bases and J shed 3 bases, with 9 bases lying between them. CDR3 length: 14 amino acids. Germline V CDR1 and CDR2: SGHTA, FQGNSA.

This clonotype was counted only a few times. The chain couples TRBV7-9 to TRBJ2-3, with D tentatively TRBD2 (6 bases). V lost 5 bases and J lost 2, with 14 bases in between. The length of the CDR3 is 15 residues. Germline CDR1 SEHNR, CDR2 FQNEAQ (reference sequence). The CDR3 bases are TGTGCCAGCAGCCCCCGGGTAGCGGCCACAGATACGCAGTATTTT. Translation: CASSPRVAATDTQYF.

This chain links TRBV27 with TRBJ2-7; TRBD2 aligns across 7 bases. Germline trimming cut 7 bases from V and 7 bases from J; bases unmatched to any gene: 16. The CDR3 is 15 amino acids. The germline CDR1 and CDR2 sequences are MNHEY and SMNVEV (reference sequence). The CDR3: CASTPTLANPGEQYF. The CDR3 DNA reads TGTGCCAGCACCCCCACACTAGCGAACCCTGGAGAGCAGTACTTC.

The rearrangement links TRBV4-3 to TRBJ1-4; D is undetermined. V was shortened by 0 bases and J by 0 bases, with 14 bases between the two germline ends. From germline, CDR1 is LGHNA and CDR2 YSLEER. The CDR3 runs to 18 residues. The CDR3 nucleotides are TGCGCCAGCAGCCAAGACGCCCCGGGCGCTACAACTAATGAAAAACTGTTTTTT. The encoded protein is CASSQDAPGATTNEKLFF.

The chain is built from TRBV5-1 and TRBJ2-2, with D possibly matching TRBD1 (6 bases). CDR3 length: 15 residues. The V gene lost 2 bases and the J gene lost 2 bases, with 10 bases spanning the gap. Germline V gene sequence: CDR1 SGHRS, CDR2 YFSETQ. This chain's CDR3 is CASSFYRENTGELFF. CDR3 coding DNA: TGCGCCAGCAGCTTTTACAGGGAAAACACCGGGGAGCTGTTTTTT. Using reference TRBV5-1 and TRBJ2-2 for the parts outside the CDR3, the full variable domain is KAGVTQTPRYLIKTRGQQVTLSCSPISGHRSVSWYQQTPGQGLQFLFEYFSETQRNKGNFPGRFSGRQFSNSRSEMNVSTLELGDSALYLCASSFYRENTGELFFGEGSRLTVL.

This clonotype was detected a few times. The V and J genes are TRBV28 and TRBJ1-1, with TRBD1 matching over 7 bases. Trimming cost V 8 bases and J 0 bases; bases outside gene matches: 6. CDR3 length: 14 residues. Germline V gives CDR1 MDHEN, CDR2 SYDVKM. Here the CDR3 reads CASLTGNMNTEAFF. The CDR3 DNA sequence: TGTGCCAGCTTGACAGGGAACATGAACACTGAAGCTTTCTTT.

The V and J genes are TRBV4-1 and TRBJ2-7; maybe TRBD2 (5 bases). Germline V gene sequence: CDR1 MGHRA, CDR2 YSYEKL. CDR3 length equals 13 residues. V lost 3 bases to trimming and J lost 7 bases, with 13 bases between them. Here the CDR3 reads CASSQSRGGEQYF. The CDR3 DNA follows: TGCGCCAGCAGCCAGTCTCGGGGTGGGGAGCAGTACTTC.

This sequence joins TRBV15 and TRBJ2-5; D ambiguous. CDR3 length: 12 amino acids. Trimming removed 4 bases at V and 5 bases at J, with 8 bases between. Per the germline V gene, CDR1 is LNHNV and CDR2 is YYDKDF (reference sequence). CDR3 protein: CATSNGWETQYF. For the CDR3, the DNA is TGTGCCACCAGCAACGGATGGGAGACCCAGTACTTC.

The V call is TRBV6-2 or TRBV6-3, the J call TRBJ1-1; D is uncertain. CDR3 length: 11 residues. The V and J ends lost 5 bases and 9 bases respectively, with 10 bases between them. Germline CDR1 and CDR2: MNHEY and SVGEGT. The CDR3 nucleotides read TGTGCCAGCAGTGCGGGCGCGAAAGCTTTCTTT. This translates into CASSAGAKAFF.

The CDR3 loop reads CASSQAYRGPDTQYF. CDR3 nucleotide sequence: TGCGCCAGCAGCCAAGCTTACAGGGGGCCAGATACGCAGTATTTT. The V call is TRBV4-1, the J call TRBJ2-3; TRBD1 matches 9 bases. Per germline, CDR1 MGHRA and CDR2 YSYEKL. This CDR3 has 15 residues. Trimming at V came to 1 base and at J to 4 bases, leaving 3 bases not matched to a gene.